This TCR beta chain emerged from a study of cytomegalovirus exposure and HLA in healthy donors. Both 60 Vbeta primers and 13 Jbeta primers went into the PCR. This table comes from immunoSEQ multiplex PCR, and its TCRdb copy is limited to in-frame clones, with some not included. Its clone listing holds tens of thousands of clones. The CDR3 loop spans 14 amino acids. Germline V gives CDR1 SGHRS, CDR2 YFSETQ. Losses at the gene ends were 4 bases for V and 3 bases for J; bases not matched to a gene: 6. Comment on this clone: Its antigen is unknown.

Study results and caveats: Later analysis demonstrated an association between a missense DCLRE1C variant and TCR beta V- and J-gene trimming. Later analysis placed DRB1 highest and HLA-C lowest in TCR association rates, which differed by HLA locus. There were around 160 TCR beta chains listed as cytomegalovirus-associated.

This clonotype originated in a woman between 35 and 50 years old in good health and CMV-seropositive. Sequenced: PBMCs. This rearrangement joins TRBV5-1 to TRBJ1-1; 7 bases line up with TRBD1. This CDR3 is CASSPRTGDTEAFF. The CDR3 nucleotides are TGCGCCAGCAGCCCTCGCACAGGGGACACTGAAGCTTTCTTT.